The sequence of this T cell receptor beta chain was determined in a study of T cell responses to AZD1222 COVID-19 vaccine. The germline V gene has CDR1 KGHDR and CDR2 SFDVKD. Deletions cut 0 bases from V and 4 bases from J, with 11 bases between. This CDR3 spans 15 amino acids. Study results and caveats: Reports say nearly half of spike-specific TCRs go after unmutated variant regions. White British donors predominated, females outnumbered males, and clonal diversity was possibly underestimated.

In the case of this clone: What it binds is not known.

Sequencing was performed with immunoSEQ multiplex PCR; in TCRdb, only in-frame clones are kept and a portion is missing. The sample has around 180,000 clones, 94% seen once; the top ten hold under 2%. The TCR comes from an adult who received the AZD1222 COVID-19 vaccine. Sequencing was performed on peripheral blood, taken 28 days after the second AZD1222 dose. This chain uses TRBV24-1 with TRBJ2-5; D gene unclear. CDR3 sequence: CATSDLPSRGETQYF. Written as DNA, the CDR3 is TGTGCCACCAGTGATTTGCCTTCTCGTGGAGAGACCCAGTACTTC.